This T cell receptor (beta chain) was profiled in a study of tumour-infiltrating T cells in Burkitt lymphoma. On the study more broadly: Repertoire clonality predicted overall and progression-free survival.

Per germline, CDR1 SQVTM and CDR2 ANQGSEA. The V end lost 4 bases, the J end lost 2 bases, and 10 bases lay between the germline ends. This CDR3 contains 13 residues. Data came from immunoSEQ multiplex PCR; TCRdb stores just in-frame clones and leaves some out. The repertoire consists of about 14,000 clones, with approximately 83% occurring once and the leading ten covering 1.4% to 1.5%. The receptor's source is a human donor with diffuse large B-cell lymphoma. Sequenced input: tumor tissue. The chain joins TRBV29-1 to TRBJ2-3; D might be TRBD1 (6 bases). The CDR3 nucleotides are TGCAGCGTTGCGACAGGTATCACAGATACGCAGTATTTT. Protein product: CSVATGITDTQYF.